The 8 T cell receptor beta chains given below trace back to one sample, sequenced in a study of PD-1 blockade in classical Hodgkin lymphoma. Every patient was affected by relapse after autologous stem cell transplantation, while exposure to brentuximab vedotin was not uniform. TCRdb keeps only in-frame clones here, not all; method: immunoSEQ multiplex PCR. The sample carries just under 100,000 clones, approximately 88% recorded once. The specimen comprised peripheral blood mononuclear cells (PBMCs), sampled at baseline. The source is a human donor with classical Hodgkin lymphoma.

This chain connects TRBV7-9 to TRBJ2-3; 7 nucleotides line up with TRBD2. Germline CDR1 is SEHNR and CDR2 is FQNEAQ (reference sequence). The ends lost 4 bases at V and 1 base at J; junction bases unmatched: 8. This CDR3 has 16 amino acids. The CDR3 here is CASSSDSSGRTDTQYF. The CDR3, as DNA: TGTGCCAGCAGCTCAGATTCTAGCGGTCGCACAGATACGCAGTATTTT. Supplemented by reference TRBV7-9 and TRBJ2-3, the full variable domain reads DTGVSQNPRHKITKRGQNVTFRCDPISEHNRLYWYRQTLGQGPEFLTYFQNEAQLEKSRLLSDRFSAERPKGSFSTLEIQRTEQGDSAMYLCASSSDSSGRTDTQYFGPGTRLTVL.

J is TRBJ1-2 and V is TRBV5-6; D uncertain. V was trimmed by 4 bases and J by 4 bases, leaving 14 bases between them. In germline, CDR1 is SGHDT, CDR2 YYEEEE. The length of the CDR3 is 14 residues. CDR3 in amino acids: CASSLPGQIYGYTF. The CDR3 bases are TGTGCCAGCAGCCTCCCCGGGCAGATCTATGGCTACACCTTC.

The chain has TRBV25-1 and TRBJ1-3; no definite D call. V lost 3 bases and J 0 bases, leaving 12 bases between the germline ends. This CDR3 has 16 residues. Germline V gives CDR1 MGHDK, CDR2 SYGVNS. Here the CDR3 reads CASSEVGSRSGNTIYF. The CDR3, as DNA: TGTGCCAGCAGTGAGGTGGGGTCACGCTCTGGAAACACCATATATTTT.

DNA for the CDR3: TGTGCCAGCAGCTCCCGGACTAGCGGGAGATGGAATGAGCAGTTCTTC. Its translation: CASSSRTSGRWNEQFF. The gene calls are TRBV5-4 and TRBJ2-1; 13 nucleotides match TRBD2. This CDR3 is 16 amino acids long. The trim removed 3 bases at V and 7 bases at J, leaving 7 bases unmatched. Germline V lookup: CDR1 SGHNT, CDR2 YYREEE (reference sequence).

The CDR3 spells CASSPTPNEQFF. The CDR3 DNA is TGTGCCAGCAGTCCTACCCCGAATGAGCAGTTCTTC. This rearrangement joins TRBV6-6 to TRBJ2-1; no definite D call. With 5 bases removed from V and 7 bases from J, the gap between germline ends came to 9 bases. This CDR3 is built from 12 residues. Germline assignment: CDR1 MNHNY and CDR2 SVGAGI (reference sequence).

The CDR3 spells CASSLEWGGSYEQYF. The DNA of the CDR3 is TGTGCCAGCAGCTTAGAGTGGGGAGGGTCCTACGAGCAGTACTTC. The chain joins TRBV7-2 to TRBJ2-7, with TRBD2 matching over 7 bases. In germline, CDR1 is SGHTA, CDR2 FQGNSA. Losses at the gene ends were 1 base for V and 1 base for J; bases not matched to a gene: 4. The CDR3 consists of 15 residues.

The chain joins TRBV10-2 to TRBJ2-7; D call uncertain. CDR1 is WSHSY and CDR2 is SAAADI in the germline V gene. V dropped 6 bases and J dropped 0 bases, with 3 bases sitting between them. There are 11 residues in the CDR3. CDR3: CASRVSYEQYF. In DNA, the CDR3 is TGCGCCAGCAGGGTCTCCTACGAGCAGTACTTC.

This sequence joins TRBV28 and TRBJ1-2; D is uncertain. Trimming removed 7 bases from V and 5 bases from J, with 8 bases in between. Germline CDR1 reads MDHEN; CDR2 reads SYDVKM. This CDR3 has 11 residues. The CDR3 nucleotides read TGTGCCAGCATCTCGAGGTATGGCTACACCTTC. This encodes CASISRYGYTF.